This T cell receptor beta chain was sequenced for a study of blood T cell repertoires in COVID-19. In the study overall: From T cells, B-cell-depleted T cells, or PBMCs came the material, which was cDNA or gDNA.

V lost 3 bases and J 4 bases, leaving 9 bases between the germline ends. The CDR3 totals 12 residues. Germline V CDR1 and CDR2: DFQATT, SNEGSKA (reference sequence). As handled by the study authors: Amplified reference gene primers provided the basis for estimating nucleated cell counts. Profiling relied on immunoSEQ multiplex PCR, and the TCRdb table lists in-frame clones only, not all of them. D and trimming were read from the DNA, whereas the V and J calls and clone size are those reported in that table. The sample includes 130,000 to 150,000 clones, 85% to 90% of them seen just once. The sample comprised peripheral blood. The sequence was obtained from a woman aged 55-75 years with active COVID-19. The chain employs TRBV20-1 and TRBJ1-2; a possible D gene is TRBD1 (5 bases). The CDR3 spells CSASRQSYGYTF. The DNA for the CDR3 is TGCAGTGCTAGTCGACAGTCCTATGGCTACACCTTC.